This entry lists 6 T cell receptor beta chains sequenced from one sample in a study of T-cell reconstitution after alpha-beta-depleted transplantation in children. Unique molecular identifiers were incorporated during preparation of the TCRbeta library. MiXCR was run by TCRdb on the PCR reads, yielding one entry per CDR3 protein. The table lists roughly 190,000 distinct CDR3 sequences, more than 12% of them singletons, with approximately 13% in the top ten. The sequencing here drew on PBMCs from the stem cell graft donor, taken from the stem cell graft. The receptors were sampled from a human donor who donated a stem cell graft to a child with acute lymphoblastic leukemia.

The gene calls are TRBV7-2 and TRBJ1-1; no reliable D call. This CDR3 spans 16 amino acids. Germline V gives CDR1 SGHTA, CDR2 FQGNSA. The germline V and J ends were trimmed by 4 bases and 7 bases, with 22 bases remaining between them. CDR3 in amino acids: CASSSPGGSSALEAFF. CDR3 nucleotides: TGTGCCAGCAGCTCCCCCGGCGGCTCATCCGCCCTTGAAGCTTTCTTT.

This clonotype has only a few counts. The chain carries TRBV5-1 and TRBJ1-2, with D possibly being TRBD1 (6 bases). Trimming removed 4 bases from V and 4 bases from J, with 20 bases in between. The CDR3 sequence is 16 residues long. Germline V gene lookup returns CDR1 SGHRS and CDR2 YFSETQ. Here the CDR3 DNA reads TGCGCCAGCAGCCCGATCAGGGCAGGGACATTCTATGGCTACACCTTC. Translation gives CASSPIRAGTFYGYTF.

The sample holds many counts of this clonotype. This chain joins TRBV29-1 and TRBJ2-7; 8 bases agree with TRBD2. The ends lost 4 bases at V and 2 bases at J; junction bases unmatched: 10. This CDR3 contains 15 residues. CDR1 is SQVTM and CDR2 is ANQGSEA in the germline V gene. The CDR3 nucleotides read TGCAGCGTTGCGGGCGAGCGGGAGTGGGCCTACGAGCAGTACTTC. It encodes CSVAGEREWAYEQYF.

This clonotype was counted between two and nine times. The CDR3 nucleotides are TGTGCCAGCAGCTCAGGGATAAACTATGGCTACACCTTC. Amino acid sequence: CASSSGINYGYTF. J is TRBJ1-2 and V is TRBV5-6, with D perhaps TRBD1 (5 bases). In germline, CDR1 is SGHDT, CDR2 YYEEEE. This CDR3 is 13 amino acids long. Trimming removed 3 bases at V and 2 bases at J, with 8 bases between.

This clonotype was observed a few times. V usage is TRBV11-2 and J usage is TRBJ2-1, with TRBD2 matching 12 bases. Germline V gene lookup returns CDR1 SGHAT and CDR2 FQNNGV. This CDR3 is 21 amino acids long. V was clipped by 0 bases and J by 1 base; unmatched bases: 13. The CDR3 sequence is CASSLDYRLAGESGSYNEQFF. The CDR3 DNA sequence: TGTGCCAGCAGCTTAGATTATAGACTAGCGGGAGAGTCAGGGTCCTACAATGAGCAGTTCTTC.

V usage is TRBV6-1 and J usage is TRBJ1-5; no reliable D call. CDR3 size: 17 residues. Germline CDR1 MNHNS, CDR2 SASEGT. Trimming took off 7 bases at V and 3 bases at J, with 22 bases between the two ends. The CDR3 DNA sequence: TGTGCCAGCAAACCGTGGGCCTCCTTCGCCTCCAATCAGCCCCAGCATTTT. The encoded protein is CASKPWASFASNQPQHF.